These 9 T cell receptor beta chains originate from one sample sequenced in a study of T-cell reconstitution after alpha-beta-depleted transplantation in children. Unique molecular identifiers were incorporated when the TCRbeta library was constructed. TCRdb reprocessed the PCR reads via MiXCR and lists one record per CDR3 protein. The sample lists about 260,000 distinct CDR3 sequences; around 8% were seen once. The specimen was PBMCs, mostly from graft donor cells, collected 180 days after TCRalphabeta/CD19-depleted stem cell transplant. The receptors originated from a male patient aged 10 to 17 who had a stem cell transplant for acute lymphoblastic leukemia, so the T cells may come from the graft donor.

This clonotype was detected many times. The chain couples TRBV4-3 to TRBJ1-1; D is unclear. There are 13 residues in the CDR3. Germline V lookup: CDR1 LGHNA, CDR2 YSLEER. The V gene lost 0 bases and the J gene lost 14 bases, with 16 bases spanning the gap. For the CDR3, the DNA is TGCGCCAGCAGCCAAGATGGGTATGGGGTGGGCTTCTTT. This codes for CASSQDGYGVGFF.

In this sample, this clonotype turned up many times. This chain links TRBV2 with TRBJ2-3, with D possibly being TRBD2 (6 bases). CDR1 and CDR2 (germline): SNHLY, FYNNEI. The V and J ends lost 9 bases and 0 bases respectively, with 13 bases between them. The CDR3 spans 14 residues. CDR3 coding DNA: TGTGCCAGGGGGACTCGGGAGAGCACAGATACGCAGTATTTT. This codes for CARGTRESTDTQYF.

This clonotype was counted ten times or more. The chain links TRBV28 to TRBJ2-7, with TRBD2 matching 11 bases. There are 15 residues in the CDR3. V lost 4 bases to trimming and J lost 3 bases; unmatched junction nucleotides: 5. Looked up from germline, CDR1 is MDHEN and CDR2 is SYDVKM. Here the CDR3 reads CASSSSGTSGYEQYF. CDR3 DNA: TGTGCCAGCAGTTCTTCCGGGACTAGCGGCTACGAGCAGTACTTC.

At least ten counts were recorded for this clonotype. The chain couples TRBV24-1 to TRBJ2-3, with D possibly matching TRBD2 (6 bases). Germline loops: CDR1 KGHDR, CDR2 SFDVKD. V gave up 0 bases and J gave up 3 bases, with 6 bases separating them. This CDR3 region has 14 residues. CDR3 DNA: TGTGCCACCAGTGATTTGGGAGGGACAGATACGCAGTATTTT. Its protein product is CATSDLGGTDTQYF.

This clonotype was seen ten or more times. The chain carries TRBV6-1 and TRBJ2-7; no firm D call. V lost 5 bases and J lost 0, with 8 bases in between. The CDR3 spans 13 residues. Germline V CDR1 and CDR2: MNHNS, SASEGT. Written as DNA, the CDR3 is TGTGCCAGCAGTACGGCCCCCTCCTACGAGCAGTACTTC. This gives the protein CASSTAPSYEQYF.

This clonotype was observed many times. CDR3 DNA sequence: TGTGCCACCAGTGACCCAGGAGATGGGGGCTATGAGCAGTTCTTC. This codes for CATSDPGDGGYEQFF. The chain uses TRBV24-1 and TRBJ2-1; possibly TRBD1 for D (6 bases). V was trimmed by 4 bases and J by 8 bases, leaving 17 bases between them. The CDR3 consists of 15 residues. Germline V gene data show CDR1 as KGHDR and CDR2 as SFDVKD.

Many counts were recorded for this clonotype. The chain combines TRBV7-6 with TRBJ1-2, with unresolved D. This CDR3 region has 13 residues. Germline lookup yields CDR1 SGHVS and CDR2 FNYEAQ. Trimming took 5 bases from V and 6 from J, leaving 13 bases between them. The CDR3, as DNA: TGTGCCAGCAGCGACCAAGGGCATCATGGCTACACCTTC. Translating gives CASSDQGHHGYTF.

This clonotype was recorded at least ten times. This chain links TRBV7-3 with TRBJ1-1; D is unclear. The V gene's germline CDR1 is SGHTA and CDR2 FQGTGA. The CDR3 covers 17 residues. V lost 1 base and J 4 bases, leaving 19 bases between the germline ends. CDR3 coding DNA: TGTGCCAGCAGCTTAAAGGCGTCGGAGGGCTTGGGCACTGAAGCTTTCTTT. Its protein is CASSLKASEGLGTEAFF.

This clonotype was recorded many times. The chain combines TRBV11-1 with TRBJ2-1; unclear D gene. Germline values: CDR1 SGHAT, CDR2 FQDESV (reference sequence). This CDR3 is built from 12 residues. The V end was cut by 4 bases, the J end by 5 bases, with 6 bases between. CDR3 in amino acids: CASSSLDNEQFF. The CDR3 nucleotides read TGTGCCAGCAGCTCTCTCGACAATGAGCAGTTCTTC.